These 31 T cell receptor beta chains were sequenced from one sample in a study of T-cell memory formation after mild COVID-19. TCRdb used MiXCR to reprocess the 5' RACE reads, holding one entry per CDR3 protein. Of 200,000 to 300,000 distinct CDR3 sequences listed, about a sixth are singletons. The source material was PBMCs or a T cell subset sorted from them (not recorded which). Every receptor here comes from a man younger than 35 who had mild COVID-19 (a few samples of this study predate the infection). Cell type and time point are not known.

The rearrangement uses TRBV12-3 or TRBV12-4 and TRBJ2-2; maybe TRBD2 (6 bases). There are 13 residues in the CDR3. Between the trimmed V and J ends, which lost 6 bases and 7 bases, there was a span of 12 bases. The CDR3 nucleotides read TGTGCCAGCAGGGGGACTGCGGGCGGGGAGCTGTTTTTT. This translates into CASRGTAGGELFF.

This clonotype was counted only a few times. CDR3 amino acids: CASSQAYEQYF. The CDR3 DNA reads as TGCGCCAGCAGCCAAGCCTACGAGCAGTACTTC. V gene TRBV5-1 combines with J gene TRBJ2-7, with D unclear. Germline CDR1 is SGHRS and CDR2 is YFSETQ. The CDR3 spans 11 residues. V shed 4 bases and J shed 2 bases, with 4 bases lying between them.

This chain links TRBV5-1 with TRBJ2-2; 7 positions agree with TRBD1. CDR3 length equals 16 residues. The trim removed 0 bases at V and 2 bases at J, leaving 4 bases unmatched. The V gene's germline CDR1 is SGHRS and CDR2 YFSETQ. CDR3 sequence: CASSLVYRGNTGELFF. The DNA of the CDR3 is TGCGCCAGCAGCTTGGTTTACAGGGGTAACACCGGGGAGCTGTTTTTT.

This clonotype has just a few counts. J is TRBJ2-3 and V is TRBV7-9; TRBD2 agrees at 7 bases. The CDR3 has 17 amino acids. V shed 11 bases and J 2 bases; nucleotides not matched to a gene: 19. Looked up from germline, CDR1 is SEHNR and CDR2 is FQNEAQ (reference sequence). CDR3 DNA: TGTGCCCCAGCCCCTTGGGCTAGCGGCTACATCACAGATACGCAGTATTTT. It encodes CAPAPWASGYITDTQYF.

The rearrangement links TRBV20-1 to TRBJ2-3; either TRBD1 or TRBD2 may fit D (5 bases each). The CDR3 has 15 residues. Germline V CDR1 and CDR2: DFQATT, SNEGSKA (reference sequence). Trimming cost V 5 bases and J 10 bases, with 25 bases left between them. The CDR3 DNA reads as TGCAGTGCTCCCGGTTCGGGGCGGACGTTAACGCCGCAGTATTTT. This codes for CSAPGSGRTLTPQYF.

In this sample, this clonotype turned up many times. This chain joins TRBV30 and TRBJ2-3; 8 nucleotides match TRBD1. Trimming took 5 bases from V and 11 from J; bases not matched to a gene: 12. Germline V gives CDR1 GTSNPN, CDR2 SVGIG (reference sequence). The CDR3 has 13 amino acids. The CDR3 protein is CAWRQNPGTGQYF. For the CDR3, the DNA is TGTGCCTGGCGACAAAACCCCGGGACAGGGCAGTATTTT.

The CDR3 coding sequence is TGCGCCAGCAGCTCCGCCGGGACGCCCTACGAGCAGTACTTC. It encodes CASSSAGTPYEQYF. V gene TRBV5-1 combines with J gene TRBJ2-7, with D possibly called TRBD1 or TRBD2 (5 bases each). The germline gives CDR1 SGHRS, CDR2 YFSETQ. The CDR3 extends over 14 amino acids. With 3 bases removed from V and 2 bases from J, the gap between germline ends came to 12 bases.

The chain couples TRBV5-1 to TRBJ2-1; 13 nucleotides agree with TRBD2. Germline CDR1 and CDR2: SGHRS and YFSETQ. This CDR3 has 16 residues. After removal of 0 bases from V and 7 bases from J, the junction contained 4 bases not matched to a gene. The CDR3 region is CASSLELAGGLNEQFF. The DNA of the CDR3 is TGCGCCAGCAGCTTGGAACTAGCGGGGGGGTTAAATGAGCAGTTCTTC.

The rearrangement uses TRBV6-2 or TRBV6-3 and TRBJ2-5; D ambiguous. This CDR3 comprises 14 residues. Per the germline V gene, CDR1 is MNHEY and CDR2 is SVGEGT. Trimming pared 2 bases from V and 5 bases from J, leaving 12 bases between. Written as DNA, the CDR3 is TGTGCCAGCAGTTACGGTTTTAGGGCGGAGACCCAGTACTTC. This encodes CASSYGFRAETQYF.

The chain carries TRBV29-1 and TRBJ1-2, with TRBD1 identical over 9 bases. V was pared by 6 bases and J by 4 bases, with 12 bases of the junction left unmatched. The CDR3 extends over 15 amino acids. Germline V gives CDR1 SQVTM, CDR2 ANQGSEA. CDR3 region: CSVDRDRESSYGYTF. CDR3 nucleotides: TGCAGCGTCGACCGGGACAGGGAAAGTAGCTATGGCTACACCTTC. Full variable domain (outside the CDR3, taken from reference TRBV29-1 and TRBJ1-2): SAVISQKPSRDICQRGTSLTIQCQVDSQVTMMFWYRQQPGQSLTLIATANQGSEATYESGFVIDKFPISRPNLTFSTLTVSNMSPEDSSIYLCSVDRDRESSYGYTFGSGTRLTVV.

This clonotype was counted only a few times. The chain combines TRBV4-3 with TRBJ2-1, with D perhaps TRBD1 or TRBD2 (5 bases each). Deletions cut 2 bases from V and 8 bases from J, with 16 bases between. CDR3 length: 15 residues. From germline, CDR1 is LGHNA and CDR2 YSLEER. CDR3 residues: CASSQRDGLIYEQFF. The CDR3 DNA sequence: TGCGCCAGCAGCCAACGGGACGGGTTGATCTATGAGCAGTTCTTC.

This clonotype was seen a handful of times. This rearrangement joins TRBV5-1 to TRBJ2-7; TRBD1 might be the D (5 bases). This CDR3 comprises 15 residues. Trimming left V 0 bases short and J 0 bases short, with 10 bases between. Germline V gene sequence: CDR1 SGHRS, CDR2 YFSETQ. The CDR3 region is CASSLGGLPSYEQYF. For the CDR3, the DNA is TGCGCCAGCAGCTTGGGGGGCCTGCCCTCCTACGAGCAGTACTTC.

The chain carries TRBV6-5 and TRBJ1-5; a possible D gene is TRBD1 (5 bases). The V end was cut by 6 bases, the J end by 5 bases, with 8 bases between. Germline V gives CDR1 MNHEY, CDR2 SVGAGI. There are 12 residues in the CDR3. This CDR3 reads CASRQGDQPQHF. The CDR3 DNA sequence: TGTGCCAGCAGGCAAGGGGATCAGCCCCAGCATTTT.

This clonotype appeared a few times. The chain couples TRBV7-8 to TRBJ1-6; maybe TRBD1 (5 bases). CDR1 SGHVS and CDR2 FQNEAQ come from the germline V gene. V lost 7 bases, J lost 8 bases, and 15 bases lay in between. The CDR3 length is 14 residues. The CDR3 DNA sequence: TGTGCCAGCACCCTAGCGGGGGGATATTCACCCCTCCACTTT. Its protein is CASTLAGGYSPLHF. Looking up the rest from reference TRBV7-8 and TRBJ1-6 gives the full variable domain: GAGVSQSPRYKVAKRGQDVALRCDPISGHVSLFWYQQALGQGPEFLTYFQNEAQLDKSGLPSDRFFAERPEGSVSTLKIQRTQQEDSAVYLCASTLAGGYSPLHFGNGTRLTVT.

This rearrangement joins TRBV9 to TRBJ1-6; D gene uncertain. The CDR3 contains 13 residues. Germline CDR1 and CDR2: SGDLS and YYNGEE. V was clipped by 2 bases and J by 8 bases, with 8 bases between them. CDR3 nucleotides: TGTGCCAGCAGCGTTCAATTGGATTCACCCCTCCACTTT. Its protein product is CASSVQLDSPLHF. Combining the CDR3 with reference TRBV9 and TRBJ1-6 gives the whole variable domain DSGVTQTPKHLITATGQRVTLRCSPRSGDLSVYWYQQSLDQGLQFLIQYYNGEERAKGNILERFSAQQFPDLHSELNLSSLELGDSALYFCASSVQLDSPLHFGNGTRLTVT.

Note on this clonotype: The junction differs from germline at one of its ends, possibly a read error. The chain employs TRBV7-9 and TRBJ1-4; the match to TRBD1 covers 9 bases. From germline, CDR1 is SEHNR and CDR2 FQNEAQ (reference sequence). This CDR3 is 15 amino acids long. CDR3 region: CSSSFTGGLGEKLFF. CDR3 bases: TGTTCCAGCAGCTTCACAGGGGGCTTAGGCGAAAAACTGTTTTTT.

This sequence joins TRBV6-5 and TRBJ1-2; D ambiguous. V lost 5 bases, J lost 2 bases, and 12 bases lay in between. The CDR3 length is 14 residues. Germline CDR1 is MNHEY and CDR2 is SVGAGI. CDR3 protein: CASSRELGNYGYTF. In nucleotides, the CDR3 is TGTGCCAGCAGTCGGGAGTTAGGGAACTATGGCTACACCTTC.

The chain uses TRBV5-4 and TRBJ2-1; 10 bases fit TRBD2. CDR1 and CDR2 (germline): SGHNT, YYREEE (reference sequence). Trimming removed 4 bases from V and 2 bases from J; junction bases left unmatched: 3. The CDR3 runs 15 residues. DNA for the CDR3: TGTGCCAGCAGCCCAACTAGCGGGACCTACAATGAGCAGTTCTTC. It codes for CASSPTSGTYNEQFF.

The chain combines TRBV7-2 with TRBJ1-1, with a tentative D call TRBD1 (6 bases). The germline gives CDR1 SGHTA, CDR2 FQGNSA. CDR3 length: 14 amino acids. V lost 0 bases and J lost 8, with 13 bases in between. CDR3 in DNA: TGTGCCAGCAGCTTAGCCTCAGGGGCTGGCGAAGCTTTCTTT. It encodes CASSLASGAGEAFF.

This chain connects TRBV12-3 or TRBV12-4 to TRBJ2-5; D uncertain. The CDR3 has 15 amino acids. V was cut by 3 bases and J by 2 bases, with 13 bases left in between. This CDR3 reads CASSFGRIPQETQYF. The CDR3 nucleotides are TGTGCCAGCAGTTTCGGCAGGATACCTCAAGAGACCCAGTACTTC.

The J gene is TRBJ2-3, the V gene TRBV12-3 or TRBV12-4, with unresolved D. Trimming cost V 8 bases and J 2 bases, with 17 bases left between them. This CDR3 comprises 15 residues. This CDR3 reads CASRNDRTSTDTQYF. In DNA form, the CDR3 reads TGTGCCAGCCGGAATGACCGGACGTCCACAGATACGCAGTATTTT.

The sample holds a few counts of this clonotype. The chain uses TRBV15 and TRBJ1-1; the D gene is possibly TRBD1 (6 bases). The V end lost 4 bases, the J end lost 11 bases, and 17 bases lay between the germline ends. The CDR3 spans 13 residues. Germline CDR1 LNHNV, CDR2 YYDKDF (reference sequence). The CDR3 nucleotides read TGTGCCACCAGCAAGGACAGCCGGTATTCTGCTTTCTTT. It translates to CATSKDSRYSAFF.

The rearrangement links TRBV6-5 to TRBJ2-3, with D tentatively TRBD1 (6 bases). Trimming removed 0 bases from V and 0 bases from J, with 10 bases in between. The CDR3 has 16 residues. The germline V gene encodes CDR1 MNHEY and CDR2 SVGAGI. The CDR3 protein is CASSYSPGESTDTQYF. The CDR3 DNA is TGTGCCAGCAGTTACTCCCCAGGGGAGAGCACAGATACGCAGTATTTT.

This clonotype has a handful of counts. The chain employs TRBV12-3 or TRBV12-4 and TRBJ2-3, with a weak D call TRBD1 (5 bases). The germline V and J ends were trimmed by 5 bases and 6 bases, with 9 bases remaining between them. The length of the CDR3 is 12 residues. In DNA form, the CDR3 reads TGTGCCAGCAGTCAAAGGGGCGATACGCAGTATTTT. This codes for CASSQRGDTQYF.

There are many counts of this clonotype. This sequence joins TRBV7-9 and TRBJ2-7; tentatively, D is TRBD2 (5 bases). Trimming stripped 5 bases from V and 2 bases from J, with 10 bases between. This CDR3 has 13 amino acids. CDR1 SEHNR and CDR2 FQNEAQ come from the germline V gene (reference sequence). The CDR3 DNA follows: TGTGCCAGCAGCGCAGGACTTCCCTACGAGCAGTACTTC. Translated, it gives CASSAGLPYEQYF. The full variable domain, completed using reference TRBV7-9 and TRBJ2-7, is DTGVSQNPRHKITKRGQNVTFRCDPISEHNRLYWYRQTLGQGPEFLTYFQNEAQLEKSRLLSDRFSAERPKGSFSTLEIQRTEQGDSAMYLCASSAGLPYEQYFGPGTRLTVT.

This clonotype showed up many times. This chain connects TRBV4-2 to TRBJ1-5; no firm D call. There are 15 residues in the CDR3. Germline V gene sequence: CDR1 LGHNA, CDR2 YNFKEQ. Trimming removed 4 bases at V and 4 bases at J, with 14 bases between. The chain's CDR3 is CASSRIDGPNQPQHF. The CDR3 DNA follows: TGTGCCAGCAGCCGGATAGACGGCCCAAATCAGCCCCAGCATTTT.

The chain links TRBV24-1 to TRBJ2-5; no clear D. CDR1 is KGHDR and CDR2 is SFDVKD in the germline V gene. There are 14 residues in the CDR3. V shed 2 bases and J shed 5 bases, with 11 bases lying between them. DNA of the CDR3: TGTGCCACCAGTGATTCGCCGCCTGAGGAGACCCAGTACTTC. As protein: CATSDSPPEETQYF.

This clonotype was found a few times. This rearrangement joins TRBV19 to TRBJ1-5; D possibly corresponds to TRBD1 (5 bases). This CDR3 region has 15 residues. From germline, CDR1 is LNHDA and CDR2 SQIVND (reference sequence). The V end lost 9 bases, the J end lost 5 bases, and 20 bases lay between the germline ends. The CDR3 DNA sequence: TGTGCCAGCACTCCCGCAGGGTTAGGGGATCAGCCCCAGCATTTT. Translating it yields CASTPAGLGDQPQHF.

V is TRBV19 and J is TRBJ2-2; 7 bases align to TRBD1. The CDR3 covers 17 residues. Germline assignment: CDR1 LNHDA and CDR2 SQIVND (reference sequence). V lost 5 bases, J lost 6 bases, and 15 bases stayed unmatched. The CDR3 region has the DNA TGTGCCAGTAGTCCTACGACCGGGACAGCCCACGCCGGGGAGCTGTTTTTT. Translation: CASSPTTGTAHAGELFF.

This clonotype was picked up a small number of times. This rearrangement joins TRBV5-1 to TRBJ1-5; no reliable D call. The CDR3 covers 14 residues. CDR1 and CDR2 (germline): SGHRS, YFSETQ. Trimming pared 0 bases from V and 6 bases from J, leaving 10 bases between. CDR3 DNA sequence: TGCGCCAGCAGCTTGGACCCCTCGAGTCAGCCCCAGCATTTT. Translation: CASSLDPSSQPQHF.

This clonotype has more than one count but fewer than ten. The rearrangement uses TRBV4-1 and TRBJ2-3; D gene ambiguous. The V gene's germline CDR1 is MGHRA and CDR2 YSYEKL. V gave up 0 bases and J gave up 1 base, with 8 bases separating them. The CDR3 contains 15 residues. The CDR3 region is CASSQETLRTDTQYF. The CDR3 DNA is TGCGCCAGCAGCCAAGAAACCCTGCGCACAGATACGCAGTATTTT.